Here is one TCR beta chain with its context. CDR1 SNHLY and CDR2 FYNNEI come from the germline V gene. The CDR3 spans 12 residues. V shed 6 bases and J 6 bases; nucleotides not matched to a gene: 3. Treatment indicated: randomized to nivolumab then ipilimumab (arm A) or the reverse (arm B). No patient had prior DNA-damaging chemotherapy. TCRdb's table, derived via immunoSEQ multiplex PCR, lists solely in-frame clones and lacks some. The sample has 30,000 to 40,000 clones; around nine tenths are singletons. The data stem from a study of sequential checkpoint blockade in melanoma. This chain connects TRBV2 to TRBJ1-1, with 8 positions matching TRBD1. This clonotype was obtained from a human donor with melanoma. Sequencing used CD8+ T cells sorted from blood (inferred from file names), obtained from a patient given nivolumab and ipilimumab in sequence. The CDR3 region is CASRGQGAEAFF. The DNA of the CDR3 is TGTGCCAGCAGAGGACAGGGCGCTGAAGCTTTCTTT.